Each of the 11 T cell receptor beta chains below was sequenced from the same sample in a study of blood T cell repertoires in COVID-19. The assay was immunoSEQ multiplex PCR, and TCRdb's table has in-frame clones only and misses some. The sample consists of around 64,000 clones, 91% of them appearing once. Sequenced sample: peripheral blood. The receptors originated from a human donor in a cohort sampled during active COVID-19.

The chain is built from TRBV15 and TRBJ2-2, with 9 bases aligning to TRBD2. Germline lookup yields CDR1 LNHNV and CDR2 YYDKDF (reference sequence). CDR3 length equals 17 residues. After removal of 10 bases from V and 1 base from J, the junction contained 13 bases not matched to a gene. The CDR3 loop is CARWRGGRFGNTGELFF. The CDR3 DNA follows: TGTGCCAGATGGCGGGGGGGCCGTTTCGGGAACACCGGGGAGCTGTTTTTT.

The chain combines TRBV7-8 with TRBJ2-1; a possible D gene is TRBD1 (5 bases). The CDR3 covers 14 residues. Germline assignment: CDR1 SGHVS and CDR2 FQNEAQ. Trimming removed 0 bases at V and 5 bases at J, with 8 bases between. The CDR3 loop is CASSLAGRNNEQFF. CDR3 nucleotides: TGTGCCAGCAGCTTAGCGGGGCGCAACAATGAGCAGTTCTTC. Variable domain in full (rest from reference TRBV7-8 and TRBJ2-1): GAGVSQSPRYKVAKRGQDVALRCDPISGHVSLFWYQQALGQGPEFLTYFQNEAQLDKSGLPSDRFFAERPEGSVSTLKIQRTQQEDSAVYLCASSLAGRNNEQFFGPGTRLTVL.

V and J are TRBV2 and TRBJ1-3; the match to TRBD1 covers 9 bases. V was clipped by 6 bases and J by 4 bases; unmatched bases: 7. Per the germline V gene, CDR1 is SNHLY and CDR2 is FYNNEI. CDR3 length equals 15 residues. CDR3 DNA sequence: TGTGCCAGCAGAGAACAGGGGGCACGGGGAAACACCATATATTTT. This sequence encodes CASREQGARGNTIYF.

The gene calls are TRBV4-2 and TRBJ2-7; 8 bases are a match to TRBD1. Germline V gene sequence: CDR1 LGHNA, CDR2 YNFKEQ. The CDR3 length is 16 residues. The V and J ends lost 0 bases and 2 bases, in that order; junction bases with no gene match: 6. In DNA, the CDR3 is TGTGCCAGCAGCCAAGATGGCGGACAGGGTACCTACGAGCAGTACTTC. Translating it yields CASSQDGGQGTYEQYF.

This chain joins TRBV30 and TRBJ2-5; TRBD2 matches at 8 bases. V was clipped by 1 base and J by 1 base; unmatched bases: 8. Germline CDR1 and CDR2: GTSNPN and SVGIG (reference sequence). This CDR3 region has 16 residues. The DNA of the CDR3 is TGTGCCTGGAGTGGAGAAATCGGGAGGGCCCAAGAGACCCAGTACTTC. The encoded protein is CAWSGEIGRAQETQYF.

J is TRBJ2-3 and V is TRBV2, with TRBD2 matching over 9 bases. Germline CDR1 and CDR2: SNHLY and FYNNEI. The V segment lost 7 bases and the J segment 4 bases; nucleotides outside the gene matches: 6. The CDR3 runs 14 residues. In nucleotides, the CDR3 is TGTGCCAGCACTGCTAGCGGGACGTCAGATACGCAGTATTTT. Its translation is CASTASGTSDTQYF.

CDR3 sequence: CASSLAGVRTYEQYF. CDR3 DNA: TGCGCCAGCAGCTTAGCGGGAGTCAGGACGTACGAGCAGTACTTC. The chain employs TRBV5-1 and TRBJ2-7; 8 nucleotides align to TRBD2. The CDR3 is made up of 15 amino acids. The germline CDR1 and CDR2 sequences are SGHRS and YFSETQ. J was trimmed by 4 bases and V by 2 bases; bases with no gene match: 8.

The genes are TRBV5-1 and TRBJ1-2, with TRBD1 identical over 9 bases. CDR3 length equals 15 residues. V was pared by 3 bases and J by 4 bases, with 7 bases of the junction left unmatched. Per germline, CDR1 SGHRS and CDR2 YFSETQ. The CDR3: CASSSTGTGFYGYTF. CDR3 nucleotides: TGCGCCAGCAGCTCGACCGGGACAGGGTTCTATGGCTACACCTTC.

The rearrangement uses TRBV13 and TRBJ1-5; D not certain. There are 15 residues in the CDR3. CDR1 is PRHDT, CDR2 FYEKMQ, per germline (reference sequence). V lost 9 bases and J 2 bases, leaving 17 bases between the germline ends. The CDR3 DNA follows: TGTGCCAGGCGGCGGGTGATCGAGGGCAATCAGCCCCAGCATTTT. Residues: CARRRVIEGNQPQHF.

This clone occurred a few times. This chain uses TRBV6-2 or TRBV6-3 with TRBJ1-1; TRBD1 matches 9 bases. Looked up from germline, CDR1 is MNHEY and CDR2 is SVGEGT. The CDR3 contains 14 residues. V trimming: 0 bases; J trimming: 7 bases; junction bases outside the gene matches: 3. The CDR3: CASSYSGQGDEAFF. CDR3 coding DNA: TGTGCCAGCAGTTACTCGGGACAGGGAGATGAAGCTTTCTTT.

The rearrangement links TRBV11-2 to TRBJ2-5; a weak D match, TRBD2 (6 bases). Per the germline V gene, CDR1 is SGHAT and CDR2 is FQNNGV. The V end was cut by 3 bases, the J end by 3 bases, with 11 bases between. The CDR3 runs to 14 residues. The CDR3 nucleotides read TGTGCCAGCAGCTTTGGGGGGAACGAAGAGACCCAGTACTTC. Residues: CASSFGGNEETQYF.